A selection of T cell receptor beta chains follows, all from one sample in a study of cytomegalovirus exposure and HLA in healthy donors. TCRdb keeps only in-frame clones here, not all; method: immunoSEQ multiplex PCR. The sample carries roughly 54,000 clones, about 80% recorded once. Sequenced input: PBMCs. The receptors derive from a man aged 50 to 60 in good health and CMV-seronegative. CDR3s include the opening cysteine and the closing phenylalanine or tryptophan. Fields, in order: V gene, D gene, J gene, clone size, CDR3 DNA, CDR3 protein. The D gene is left open where the match is weak. A clone size is listed for some rows: how often the clone was seen (once, few, many), or a class if it is expanded.

TRBV28	NA	TRBJ2-7	NA	TGTGCCAGCAGTCGTTACTACGAGCAGTACTTC	CASSRYYEQYF
TRBV30	NA	TRBJ1-1	NA	TGTGCCTGGGGCGGCGGAGGGAGGGCTGAAGCTTTCTTT	CAWGGGGRAEAFF
TRBV6-4	NA	TRBJ2-7	NA	TGTGCCAGCAGCCCCAAGCCCGGACTAGGGGGTGAAGGGGAGCAGTACTTC	CASSPKPGLGGEGEQYF
TRBV6-5	NA	TRBJ2-7	NA	TGTGCCAGTGCGGGACCGGGCGAGCAGTACTTC	CASAGPGEQYF
TRBV6-5	NA	TRBJ1-2	NA	TGTGCCAGCAGTTACTCCGGAGGGATGCTTAGTCAAGGCTACACCTTC	CASSYSGGMLSQGYTF
TRBV7-2	NA	TRBJ1-3	NA	TGTGCCAGCAGGGACAGCTCTGGAAACACCATATATTTT	CASRDSSGNTIYF
TRBV5-1	NA	TRBJ1-6	few	TGCGCCAGCAGCTTGGGCGATAGCTCCTATAATTCACCCCTCCACTTT	CASSLGDSSYNSPLHF
TRBV4-1	NA	TRBJ1-2	once	TGCGCCAGCAGCCCAAGGAGTAAGGGGAATGGTGTTGCCTATGGCTACACCTTC	CASSPRSKGNGVAYGYTF
TRBV28	NA	TRBJ1-1	once	TGTGCCAGCAGTCCCCGGGGCAGGGGTGGAGGCACTGAAGCTTTCTTT	CASSPRGRGGGTEAFF
TRBV29-1	NA	TRBJ1-3	NA	TGCAGCGTCACTGAACCTGGAAACACCATATATTTT	CSVTEPGNTIYF
TRBV7-9	TRBD1	TRBJ1-1	NA	TGTGCCGAGGGACAGGGCATAGGTGAAGCTTTCTTT	CAEGQGIGEAFF
TRBV12-2	NA	TRBJ1-5	once	TGTGCAAGTCGCCCCAGGGGTAGCAGGGATTGTCAGCCCCAGCATTTT	CASRPRGSRDCQPQHF
TRBV27	NA	TRBJ2-2	NA	TGTGCCAGCAGTTTAATCCTCGGTCAGGCTGATTATACGAACACCGGGGAGCTGTTTTTT	CASSLILGQADYTNTGELFF
TRBV27	TRBD1	TRBJ1-4	NA	TGTGCCAGCAGTTTACTGGGACAGGGTAATGAAAAACTGTTTTTT	CASSLLGQGNEKLFF
TRBV19	NA	TRBJ2-5	NA	TGTGCCAGTAGTTCTACCGGGGGGCCGGAGACCCAGTACTTC	CASSSTGGPETQYF
TRBV7-2	TRBD1	TRBJ1-1	once	TGTGCCAGCAGCTCGGACAGGACCTACACTGAAGCTTTCTTT	CASSSDRTYTEAFF
TRBV6-6	NA	TRBJ2-7	NA	TGTGCCACCCAGGACAGCTCCTACGAGCAGTACTTC	CATQDSSYEQYF
TRBV7-6	TRBD2	TRBJ2-1	NA	TGTGCCAGCAGCCTCCCGGGGGGTTCCTACAATGAGCAGTTCTTC	CASSLPGGSYNEQFF
TRBV6-4	TRBD1	TRBJ1-1	NA	TGTGCCAGCAGTCCTTTACAGGGGATATTACATGACGTTTTCTTT	CASSPLQGILHDVFF
TRBV29-1	NA	TRBJ2-1	NA	TGCAGCGGGGCTTATTATGAGCAGTTCTTC	CSGAYYEQFF
TRBV9	TRBD2	TRBJ2-3	NA	TGTGCCAGCAGCCTGGGACTAGCGGGGAACACAGATACGCAGTATTTT	CASSLGLAGNTDTQYF
TRBV5-1	TRBD2	TRBJ2-1	NA	TGCGCCAGCAGCTTGGAGGGCGGGGGGGTCTCTGAGCAGTTCTTC	CASSLEGGGVSEQFF
TRBV9	NA	TRBJ2-3	NA	TGTGCCAGCAGCGTAGTGGACTCCACAGATACGCAGTATTTT	CASSVVDSTDTQYF
TRBV6-5	TRBD1	TRBJ1-1	NA	TGTGCCAGCAACAGGGGGCTGAACACTGAAGCTTTCTTT	CASNRGLNTEAFF
TRBV19	TRBD1	TRBJ1-3	NA	TGTGCCAGTATGCACAGGGGTAGTGGAAACACCATATATTTT	CASMHRGSGNTIYF
TRBV6-4	NA	TRBJ2-7	NA	TGTGCCAGCGACAGGTCCGAGCAGTACTTC	CASDRSEQYF
TRBV9	NA	TRBJ2-3	NA	TGTGCCAGCAGCGTAAGAGGCGGGGCTAGAGATACGCAGTATTTT	CASSVRGGARDTQYF
TRBV28	NA	TRBJ2-1	few	TGTGCCAGCAGTTTATTCCGCAATGAGCAGTTCTTC	CASSLFRNEQFF
TRBV18	NA	TRBJ2-2	NA	TGTGCCAGCTCACCACCAGGAATCGGGTTTCTAATCACCGGGGAGCTGTTTTTT	CASSPPGIGFLITGELFF
TRBV28	TRBD1	TRBJ1-1	NA	TGTGCCAGCAAGGTTGGGGGACAGAGGACTTTCTTT	CASKVGGQRTFF
TRBV7-9	TRBD2	TRBJ2-2	NA	TGTGCCAGCATGGCGGGGGATGTTACCGGGGAGCTGTTTTTT	CASMAGDVTGELFF
TRBV7-3	NA	TRBJ2-7	few	TGTGCCAGCAGCTTATTCCACTCCTACGAGCAGTACTTC	CASSLFHSYEQYF
TRBV5-6	NA	TRBJ2-3	NA	TGTGCCAGCAGCGCAGGACTGGCTAGCACAGATACGCAGTATTTT	CASSAGLASTDTQYF
TRBV9	TRBD1	TRBJ1-2	NA	TGTGCCAGCAGACAGGGGAACGGCTACACCTTC	CASRQGNGYTF
TRBV21-1	NA	TRBJ2-7	NA	TGTGCCAGCAGCAAGCCCCTGGAGACAGATTTCACCTACGAGCAGTACTTC	CASSKPLETDFTYEQYF
TRBV6-5	NA	TRBJ2-3	NA	TGTGCCAGCAGGTCCCTGCAGTTCACAGATACGCAGTATTTT	CASRSLQFTDTQYF
TRBV11-2	NA	TRBJ2-7	NA	TGTGCCAGCAGCCAAGGGGGGGGATCATACGAGCAGTACTTC	CASSQGGGSYEQYF
TRBV5-6	TRBD1	TRBJ1-5	NA	TGTGCCAGCAGCTCCGGGACAGGTAATCAGCCCCAGCATTTT	CASSSGTGNQPQHF
TRBV6-5	TRBD2	TRBJ2-3	NA	TGTGCCAGCAGTTATAACGGGGGGAGCACAGATACGCAGTATTTT	CASSYNGGSTDTQYF
TRBV6-5	TRBD1	TRBJ2-7	once	TGTGCCAGCAGGCCGACAGGGTGGACCTACGAGCAGTACTTC	CASRPTGWTYEQYF
TRBV29-1	NA	TRBJ1-2	NA	TGCAGCGTTGAAGGGGGCAGGAATGATGGCTACACCTTC	CSVEGGRNDGYTF
TRBV29-1	NA	TRBJ2-2	NA	TGCAGCGTTGTTTGGCCAAACACCGGGGAGCTGTTTTTT	CSVVWPNTGELFF
TRBV5-6	NA	TRBJ1-5	NA	TGTGCCAGCAGCTTGATTGGGGGGGATAGCAATCAGCCCCAGCATTTT	CASSLIGGDSNQPQHF
TRBV5-3	NA	TRBJ1-5	NA	TGTGCCAGAAGCTTGAGAGACATCTCACCATGGGGCAATCAGCCCCAGCATTTT	CARSLRDISPWGNQPQHF
TRBV30	TRBD1	TRBJ1-2	NA	TGTGCCTGGAAGTCAGGGGGCGGGTACACCTTC	CAWKSGGGYTF
TRBV4-2	TRBD2	TRBJ2-5	NA	TGTGCCAGCAGCGAGGGGGGAGGGACTAGCGGGGGGATCCAAGAGACCCAGTACTTC	CASSEGGGTSGGIQETQYF
TRBV19	TRBD1	TRBJ1-4	NA	TGTGCCAGTAGGAACAGGGGGCCGTCTAATGAAAAACTGTTTTTT	CASRNRGPSNEKLFF
TRBV11-2	TRBD1	TRBJ1-6	NA	TGTGCCAGCAGCTTAGGGGGACAGACTAATTCACCCCTCCACTTT	CASSLGGQTNSPLHF
TRBV6-4	NA	TRBJ1-6	NA	TGTGCCAGCCGGAACCCGGACAAACTTAATTCACCCCTCCACTTT	CASRNPDKLNSPLHF